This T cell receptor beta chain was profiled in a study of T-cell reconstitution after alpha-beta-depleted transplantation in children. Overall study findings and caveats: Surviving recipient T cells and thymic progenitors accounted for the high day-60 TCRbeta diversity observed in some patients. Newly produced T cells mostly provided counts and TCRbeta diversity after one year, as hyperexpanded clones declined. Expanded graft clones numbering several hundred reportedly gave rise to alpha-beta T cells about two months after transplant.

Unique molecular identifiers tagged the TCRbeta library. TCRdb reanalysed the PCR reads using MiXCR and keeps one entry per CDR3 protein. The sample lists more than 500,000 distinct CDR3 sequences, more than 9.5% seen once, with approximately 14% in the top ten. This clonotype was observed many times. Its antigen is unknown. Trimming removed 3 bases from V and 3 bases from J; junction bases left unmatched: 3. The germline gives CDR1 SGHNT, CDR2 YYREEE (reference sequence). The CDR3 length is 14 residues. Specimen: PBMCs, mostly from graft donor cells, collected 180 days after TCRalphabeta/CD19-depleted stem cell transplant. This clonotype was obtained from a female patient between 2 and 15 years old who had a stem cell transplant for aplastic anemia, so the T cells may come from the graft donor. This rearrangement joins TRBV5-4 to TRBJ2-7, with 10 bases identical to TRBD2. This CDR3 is CASSSSGGDYEQYF. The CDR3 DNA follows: TGTGCCAGCAGCTCTAGCGGGGGTGACTACGAGCAGTACTTC.